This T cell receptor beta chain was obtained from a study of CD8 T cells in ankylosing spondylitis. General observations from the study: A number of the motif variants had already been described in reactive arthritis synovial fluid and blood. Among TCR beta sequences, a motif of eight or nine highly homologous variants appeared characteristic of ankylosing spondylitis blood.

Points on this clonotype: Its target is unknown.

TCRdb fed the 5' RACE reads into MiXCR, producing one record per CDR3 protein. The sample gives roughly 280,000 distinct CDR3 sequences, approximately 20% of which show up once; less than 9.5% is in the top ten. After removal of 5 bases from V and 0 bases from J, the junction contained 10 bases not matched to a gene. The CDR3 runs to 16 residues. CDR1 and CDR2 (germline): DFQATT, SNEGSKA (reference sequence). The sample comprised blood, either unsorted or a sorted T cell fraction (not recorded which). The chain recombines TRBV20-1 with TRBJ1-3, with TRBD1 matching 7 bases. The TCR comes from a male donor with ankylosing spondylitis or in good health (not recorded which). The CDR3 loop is CSALRDSSSSGNTIYF. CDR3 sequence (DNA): TGCAGTGCTCTACGGGACAGTTCTTCCTCTGGAAACACCATATATTTT.